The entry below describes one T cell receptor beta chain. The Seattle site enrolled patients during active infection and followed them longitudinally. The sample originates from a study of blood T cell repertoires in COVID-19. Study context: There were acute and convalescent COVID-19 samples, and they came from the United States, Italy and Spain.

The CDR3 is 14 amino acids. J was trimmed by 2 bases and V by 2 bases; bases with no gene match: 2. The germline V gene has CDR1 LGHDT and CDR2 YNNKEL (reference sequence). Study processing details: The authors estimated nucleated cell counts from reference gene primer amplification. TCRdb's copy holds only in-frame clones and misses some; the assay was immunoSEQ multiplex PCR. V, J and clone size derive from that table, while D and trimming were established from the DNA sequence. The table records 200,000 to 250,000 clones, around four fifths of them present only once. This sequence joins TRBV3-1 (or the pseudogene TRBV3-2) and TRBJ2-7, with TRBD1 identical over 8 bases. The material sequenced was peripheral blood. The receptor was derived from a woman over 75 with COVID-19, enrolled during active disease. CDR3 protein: CASSQQQGAYEQYF. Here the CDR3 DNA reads TGTGCCAGCAGCCAACAACAGGGGGCCTACGAGCAGTACTTC.